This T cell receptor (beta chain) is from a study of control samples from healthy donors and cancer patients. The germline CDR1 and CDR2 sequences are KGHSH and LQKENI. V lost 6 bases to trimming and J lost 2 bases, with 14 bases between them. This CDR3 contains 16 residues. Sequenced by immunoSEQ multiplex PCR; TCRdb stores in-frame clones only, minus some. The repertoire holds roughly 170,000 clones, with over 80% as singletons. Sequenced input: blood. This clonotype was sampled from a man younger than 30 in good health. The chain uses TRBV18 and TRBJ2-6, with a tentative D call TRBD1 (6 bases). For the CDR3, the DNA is TGTGCCAGCTCCCGACAGGACGGGCCTGGGGCCAACGTCCTGACTTTC. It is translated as CASSRQDGPGANVLTF.